These T cell receptor beta chains were read from a single sample in a study of blood T cell repertoires in COVID-19. Sequencing was performed with immunoSEQ multiplex PCR; in TCRdb, only in-frame clones are kept and a portion is missing. The profile shows fewer than 200,000 clones, around 78% of them singletons. The specimen sequenced was PBMCs or T cells enriched from blood (not recorded which). The receptors shown here come from a woman between 45 and 65 years old who had recovered from COVID-19. Both conserved end residues are part of each CDR3. Each record gives: J gene, V gene, CDR3 protein.

j_call: TRBJ1-3
v_call: TRBV4-1
cdr3_aa: CASSQSITGAATIYF

j_call: TRBJ2-3
v_call: TRBV11-2
cdr3_aa: CASSFFLAGEPDTQYF

j_call: TRBJ1-5
v_call: TRBV30
cdr3_aa: CAWSSDRVRNQPQHF

j_call: TRBJ2-2
v_call: TRBV11-3
cdr3_aa: CASSWNRDTTNTGELFF

j_call: TRBJ2-1
v_call: TRBV28
cdr3_aa: CASIPGLAGGREQFF

j_call: TRBJ1-2
v_call: TRBV27
cdr3_aa: CASRGGQGGYGYTF

j_call: TRBJ1-1
v_call: TRBV6-5
cdr3_aa: CASSYSPVATEAFF

j_call: TRBJ1-2
v_call: TRBV28
cdr3_aa: CASTLAGQNGYTF

j_call: TRBJ1-2
v_call: TRBV27
cdr3_aa: CASSPRTGDFMGNYGYTF

j_call: TRBJ2-1
v_call: TRBV3-1/TRBV3-2
cdr3_aa: CASSHSGRPHNEQFF

j_call: TRBJ1-5
v_call: TRBV18
cdr3_aa: CASSPEGYSNQPQHF

j_call: TRBJ2-1
v_call: TRBV6-4
cdr3_aa: CASSAGTSGTYEQFF

j_call: TRBJ1-5
v_call: TRBV6-5
cdr3_aa: CASRGTANQPQHF

j_call: TRBJ2-4
v_call: TRBV7-8
cdr3_aa: CATSLAKNIQYF

j_call: TRBJ2-5
v_call: TRBV13
cdr3_aa: CASGRRDRHQETQYF

j_call: TRBJ1-2
v_call: TRBV6-5
cdr3_aa: CASTGGFYGYTF

j_call: TRBJ1-3
v_call: TRBV9
cdr3_aa: CASSGRDLLAGNTIYF

j_call: TRBJ1-1
v_call: TRBV5-1
cdr3_aa: CASSITQGLPAFF

j_call: TRBJ2-1
v_call: TRBV30
cdr3_aa: CAWRFGNEQFF

j_call: TRBJ2-1
v_call: TRBV24-1
cdr3_aa: CATSGRGGQGRNEQFF